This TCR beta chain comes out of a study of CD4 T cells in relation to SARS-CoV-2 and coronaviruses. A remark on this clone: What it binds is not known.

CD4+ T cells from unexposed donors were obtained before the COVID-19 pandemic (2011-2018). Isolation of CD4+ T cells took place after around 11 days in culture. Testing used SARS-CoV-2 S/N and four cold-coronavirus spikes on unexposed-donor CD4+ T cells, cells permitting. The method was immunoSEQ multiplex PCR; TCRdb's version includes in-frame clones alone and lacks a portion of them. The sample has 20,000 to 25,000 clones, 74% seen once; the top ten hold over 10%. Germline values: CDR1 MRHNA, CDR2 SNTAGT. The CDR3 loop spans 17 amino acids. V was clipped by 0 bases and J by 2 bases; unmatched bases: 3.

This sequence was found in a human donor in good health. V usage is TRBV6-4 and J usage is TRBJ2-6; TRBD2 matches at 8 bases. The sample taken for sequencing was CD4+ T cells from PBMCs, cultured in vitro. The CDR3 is CASSDSAGGAGANVLTF. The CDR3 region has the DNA TGTGCCAGCAGTGACTCCGCGGGGGGCGCTGGGGCCAACGTCCTGACTTTC.